These T cell receptor beta chains were read from a single sample in a study of monozygotic twins with inflammatory bowel disease. Following a re-call of the 5' RACE reads, TCRdb has one entry per CDR3 protein and lacks DNA. This sample's table reports a few hundred thousand distinct CDR3 sequences. Source material: blood. All receptors come from a human donor with ulcerative colitis or Crohn's disease, or a healthy co-twin of an affected twin (not recorded which). CDR3s include the opening cysteine and the closing phenylalanine or tryptophan.

length,V,J,CDR3
17,TRBV4-3,TRBJ2-7,CASSQDQSGTGGYEQYF
15,TRBV24-1,TRBJ2-7,CATSEGGTGSYEQYF
15,TRBV28,TRBJ1-5,CASSLGTLGRQPQHF
17,TRBV5-1,TRBJ2-1,CASSLRTVASSYNEQFF
11,TRBV20-1,TRBJ2-7,CSARGAFEQYF
14,TRBV7-2,TRBJ2-5,CASSQSGTAGTQYF
14,TRBV4-1,TRBJ2-7,CASSPLTGEREQYF
16,TRBV27,TRBJ2-2,CASSTRGGANTGELFF
13,TRBV3-1,TRBJ2-5,CASRRATGETQYF
11,TRBV27,TRBJ1-1,CASRENTEAFF
18,TRBV11-2,TRBJ2-2,CASSPRTSGGGYTGELFF
16,TRBV7-2,TRBJ2-1,CASSSRGTGTPNEQFF
15,TRBV7-9,TRBJ1-4,CASSSSYGVGEKLFF
13,TRBV6-1,TRBJ2-7,CASSVSGAYEQYF
15,TRBV6-5,TRBJ2-7,CASSYRAGGTYEQYF
15,TRBV12-3/TRBV12-4,TRBJ2-7,CASRRRGGIRDEQYF
14,TRBV12-3/TRBV12-4,TRBJ2-1,CASRNRDAYNEQFF
14,TRBV2,TRBJ2-3,CASWDWRTRVTQYF
15,TRBV6-1,TRBJ1-2,CASSEARGWVYGYTF
15,TRBV7-2,TRBJ2-1,CASSRDWSSYNEQFF
14,TRBV7-7,TRBJ2-3,CASSRDQQADTQYF
16,TRBV15,TRBJ2-7,CATSSGTGTGSYEQYF
11,TRBV28,TRBJ2-7,CASSRMYEQYF
14,TRBV12-3/TRBV12-4,TRBJ1-5,CASSSGPGSQPQHF
13,TRBV20-1,TRBJ2-1,CSARVPDSNEQFF
12,TRBV28,TRBJ2-7,CASSLSGYEQYF
16,TRBV12-5,TRBJ2-2,CASGLSTSGYTGELFF
15,TRBV6-2/TRBV6-3,TRBJ1-5,CASTEVGAWSQPQHF
12,TRBV6-5,TRBJ2-7,CASSYSKGEQYF
13,TRBV9,TRBJ2-4,CASSVEGWGIQYF
14,TRBV19,TRBJ1-2,CASSIVIRGSGYTF
16,TRBV6-5,TRBJ2-1,CASSYWGTGVGTRQFF
15,TRBV6-5,TRBJ2-5,CASSYSGGVSETQYF
13,TRBV10-3,TRBJ1-2,CAISGYQGSGYTF
14,TRBV7-9,TRBJ2-1,CASSLVVRHNEQFF
14,TRBV7-9,TRBJ2-7,CASSLIRRADEQYF
15,TRBV7-2,TRBJ2-1,CASSPPAGSYNEQFF
12,TRBV29-1,TRBJ1-4,CSAPTADEKLFF
15,TRBV7-2,TRBJ2-5,CASSRRAGPQETQYF
16,TRBV7-2,TRBJ2-1,CASSLFWGLSYNEQFF
13,TRBV29-1,TRBJ2-5,CSVGTGKRETQYF
15,TRBV12-5,TRBJ2-3,CASGPTGSRTDTQYF
15,TRBV7-2,TRBJ1-5,CASSTTGLSNQPQHF